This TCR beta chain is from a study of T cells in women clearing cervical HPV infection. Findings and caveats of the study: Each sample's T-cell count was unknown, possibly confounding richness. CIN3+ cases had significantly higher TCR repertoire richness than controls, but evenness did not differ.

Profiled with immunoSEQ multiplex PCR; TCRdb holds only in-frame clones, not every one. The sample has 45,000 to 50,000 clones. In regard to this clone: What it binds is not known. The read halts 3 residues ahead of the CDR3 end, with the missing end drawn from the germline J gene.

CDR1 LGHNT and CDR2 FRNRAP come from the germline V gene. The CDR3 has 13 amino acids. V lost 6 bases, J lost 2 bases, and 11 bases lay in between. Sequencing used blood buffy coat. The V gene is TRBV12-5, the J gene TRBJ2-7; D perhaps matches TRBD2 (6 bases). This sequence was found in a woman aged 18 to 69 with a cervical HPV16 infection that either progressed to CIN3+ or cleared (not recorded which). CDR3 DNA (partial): TGTGCTAGTGGCACAGCGGGTGCCTACGAG. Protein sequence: CASGTAGAYE. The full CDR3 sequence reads CASGTAGAYEQYF. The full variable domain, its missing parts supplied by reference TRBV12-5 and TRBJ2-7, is DARVTQTPRHKVTEMGQEVTMRCQPILGHNTVFWYRQTMMQGLELLAYFRNRAPLDDSGMPKDRFSAEMPDATLATLKIQPSEPRDSAVYFCASGTAGAYEQYFGPGTRLTVT.